This TCR beta chain was captured by sequencing in a study of T-cell memory formation after mild COVID-19. TCRdb reanalysed the 5' RACE reads using MiXCR and keeps one entry per CDR3 protein. Counted here are about half a million distinct CDR3 sequences, about 20% occurring once; the ten biggest clones make up 9% to 15%. This clonotype has a count of ten or more. The sequence derives from an adult woman who had mild COVID-19 (a few samples of this study predate the infection). Cell type and time point are not known. The sequencing input was PBMCs or a T cell subset sorted from them (not recorded which).

The CDR3 protein is CASSSLGGTRVYGYTF. CDR3 DNA sequence: TGTGCCAGCAGCTCCCTGGGGGGAACGAGAGTCTATGGCTACACCTTC. The chain uses TRBV7-3 and TRBJ1-2, with a weak D call TRBD1 (5 bases). V shed 4 bases and J shed 4 bases, with 19 bases lying between them. The CDR3 has 16 amino acids. Germline CDR1 and CDR2: SGHTA and FQGTGA.